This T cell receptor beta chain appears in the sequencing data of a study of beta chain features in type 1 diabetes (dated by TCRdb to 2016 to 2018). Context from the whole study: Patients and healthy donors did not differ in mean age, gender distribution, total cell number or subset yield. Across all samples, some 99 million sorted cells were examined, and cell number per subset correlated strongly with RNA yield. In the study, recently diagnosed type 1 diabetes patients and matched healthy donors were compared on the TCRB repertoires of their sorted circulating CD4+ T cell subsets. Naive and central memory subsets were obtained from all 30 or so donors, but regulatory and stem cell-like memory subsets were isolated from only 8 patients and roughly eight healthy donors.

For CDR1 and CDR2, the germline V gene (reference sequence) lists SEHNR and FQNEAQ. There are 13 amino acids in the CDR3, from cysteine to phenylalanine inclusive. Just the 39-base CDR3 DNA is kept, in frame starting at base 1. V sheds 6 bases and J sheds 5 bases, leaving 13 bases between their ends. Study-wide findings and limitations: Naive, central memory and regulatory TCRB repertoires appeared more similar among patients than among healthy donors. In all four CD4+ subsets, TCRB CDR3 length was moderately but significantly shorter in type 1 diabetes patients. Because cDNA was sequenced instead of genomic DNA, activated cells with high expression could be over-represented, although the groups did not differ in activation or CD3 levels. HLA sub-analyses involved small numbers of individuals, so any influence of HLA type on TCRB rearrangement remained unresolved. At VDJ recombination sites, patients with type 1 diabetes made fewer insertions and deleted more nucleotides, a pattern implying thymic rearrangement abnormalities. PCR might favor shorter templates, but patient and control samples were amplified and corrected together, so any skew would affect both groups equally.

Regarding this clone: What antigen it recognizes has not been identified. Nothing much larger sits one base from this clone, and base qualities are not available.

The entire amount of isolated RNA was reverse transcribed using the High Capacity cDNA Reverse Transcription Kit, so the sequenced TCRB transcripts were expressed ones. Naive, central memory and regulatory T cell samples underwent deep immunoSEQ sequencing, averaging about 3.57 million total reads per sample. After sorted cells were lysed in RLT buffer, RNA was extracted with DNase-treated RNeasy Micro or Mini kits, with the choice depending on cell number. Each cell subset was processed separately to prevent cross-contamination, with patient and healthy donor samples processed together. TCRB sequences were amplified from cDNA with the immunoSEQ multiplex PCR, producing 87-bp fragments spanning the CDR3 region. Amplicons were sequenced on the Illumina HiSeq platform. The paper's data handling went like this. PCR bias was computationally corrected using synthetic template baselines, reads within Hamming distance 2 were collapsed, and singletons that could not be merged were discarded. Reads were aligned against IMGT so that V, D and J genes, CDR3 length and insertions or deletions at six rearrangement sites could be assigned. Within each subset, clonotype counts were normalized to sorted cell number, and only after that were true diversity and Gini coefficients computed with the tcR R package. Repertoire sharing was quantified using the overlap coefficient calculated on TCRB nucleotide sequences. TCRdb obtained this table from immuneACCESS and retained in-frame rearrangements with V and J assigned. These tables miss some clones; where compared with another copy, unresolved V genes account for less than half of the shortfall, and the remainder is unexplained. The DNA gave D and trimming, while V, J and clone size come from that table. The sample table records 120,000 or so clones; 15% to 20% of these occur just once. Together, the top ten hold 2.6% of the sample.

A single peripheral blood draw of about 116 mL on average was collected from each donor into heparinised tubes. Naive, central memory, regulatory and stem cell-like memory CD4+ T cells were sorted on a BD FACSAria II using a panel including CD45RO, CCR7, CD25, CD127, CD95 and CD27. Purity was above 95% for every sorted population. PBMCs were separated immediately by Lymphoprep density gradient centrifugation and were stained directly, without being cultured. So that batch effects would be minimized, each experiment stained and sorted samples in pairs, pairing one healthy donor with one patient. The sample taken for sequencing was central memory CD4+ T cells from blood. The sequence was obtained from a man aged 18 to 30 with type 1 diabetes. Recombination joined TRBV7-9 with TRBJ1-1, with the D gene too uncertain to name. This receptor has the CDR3 CASSPVGQTEAFF. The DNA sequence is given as TGTGCCAGCAGTCCTGTAGGGCAGACTGAAGCTTTCTTT.